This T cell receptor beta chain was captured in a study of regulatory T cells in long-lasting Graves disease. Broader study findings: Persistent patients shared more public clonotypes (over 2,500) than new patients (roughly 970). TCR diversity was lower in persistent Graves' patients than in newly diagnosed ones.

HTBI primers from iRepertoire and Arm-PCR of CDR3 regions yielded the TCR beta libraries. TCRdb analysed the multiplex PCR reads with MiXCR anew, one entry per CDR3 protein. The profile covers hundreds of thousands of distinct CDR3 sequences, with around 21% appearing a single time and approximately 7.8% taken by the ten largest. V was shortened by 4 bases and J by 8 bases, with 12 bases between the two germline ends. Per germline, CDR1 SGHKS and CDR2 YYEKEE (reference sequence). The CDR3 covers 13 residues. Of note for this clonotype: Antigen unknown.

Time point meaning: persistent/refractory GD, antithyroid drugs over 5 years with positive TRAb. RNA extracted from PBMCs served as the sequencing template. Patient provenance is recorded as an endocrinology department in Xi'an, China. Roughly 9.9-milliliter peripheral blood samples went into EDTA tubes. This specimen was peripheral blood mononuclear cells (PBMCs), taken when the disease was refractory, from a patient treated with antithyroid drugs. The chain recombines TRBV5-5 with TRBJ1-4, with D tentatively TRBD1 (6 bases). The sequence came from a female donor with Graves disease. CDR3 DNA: TGTGCCAGCAGCAGGGGGGGCCAAGAAAAACTGTTTTTT. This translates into CASSRGGQEKLFF. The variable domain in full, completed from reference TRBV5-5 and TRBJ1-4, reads DAGVTQSPTHLIKTRGQQVTLRCSPISGHKSVSWYQQVLGQGPQFIFQYYEKEERGRGNFPDRFSARQFPNYSSELNVNALLLGDSALYLCASSRGGQEKLFFGSGTQLSVL.